Listed here are 18 T cell receptor beta chains from one sample, sequenced in a study of T-cell reconstitution after alpha-beta-depleted transplantation in children. Library preparation (for TCRbeta) was performed with unique molecular identifiers. TCRdb re-analysed the PCR reads in MiXCR, keeping a single row per CDR3 protein. This table holds roughly 590,000 distinct CDR3 sequences, roughly 15% found once. The starting material was PBMCs from the stem cell graft donor, obtained from the stem cell graft. The receptors were sampled from a human donor who donated a stem cell graft to a child with acute myeloid leukemia.

Points on this clonotype: Since a much larger clone is just one base distant, this may be a read error. The rearrangement links TRBV15 to TRBJ2-1, with D unresolved. The CDR3 is 12 residues long. The ends were cut back, 3 bases at V and 7 bases at J, with 7 bases in the middle. The germline CDR1 and CDR2 sequences are LNHNV and YYDKDF (reference sequence). CDR3 bases: TGTGCCACCAGCAGGCCTCGGAATGAGCAGTTCTTC. Translated, it gives CATSRPRNEQFF.

This clonotype was detected ten times or more. The V and J genes are TRBV5-1 and TRBJ1-2; no clear D gene. V was shortened by 0 bases and J by 7 bases, with 13 bases between the two germline ends. CDR3 length: 14 residues. Germline V gene lookup returns CDR1 SGHRS and CDR2 YFSETQ. In nucleotides, the CDR3 is TGCGCCAGCAGCTTGGGCTCCCCACGAGGTGGCTACACCTTC. Translating gives CASSLGSPRGGYTF.

This chain joins TRBV15 and TRBJ2-1; D uncertain. The CDR3 length is 12 residues. V dropped 0 bases and J dropped 8 bases, with 5 bases sitting between them. CDR1 and CDR2 from the germline V gene are LNHNV and YYDKDF (reference sequence). In DNA, the CDR3 is TGTGCCACCAGCAGAGAAGCCTATGAGCAGTTCTTC. This gives the protein CATSREAYEQFF.

This clonotype turned up a few times. The chain has TRBV4-3 and TRBJ2-5; 10 positions match TRBD2. This CDR3 contains 16 residues. Germline V gene lookup returns CDR1 LGHNA and CDR2 YSLEER. After removal of 1 base from V and 1 base from J, the junction contained 3 bases not matched to a gene. As DNA, the CDR3 is TGCGCCAGCAGCCAAGGGACTAGCGGTACCCAAGAGACCCAGTACTTC. It translates to CASSQGTSGTQETQYF.

This clonotype came up many times. An end of the junction differs from the germline gene, which may be a read error. V gene TRBV29-1 combines with J gene TRBJ2-2; tentatively, D is TRBD1 (6 bases). The CDR3 consists of 15 residues. Germline V gene lookup returns CDR1 SQVTM and CDR2 ANQGSEA. The CDR3 region has the DNA TGCAGCGTTCAAGAGACTAACAGGGCTACCGGGGAGCTGTTTTTT. The encoded protein is CSVQETNRATGELFF.

This clonotype was recorded at least ten times. This chain joins TRBV20-1 and TRBJ1-1; 7 bases agree with TRBD1. V trimming: 6 bases; J trimming: 6 bases; junction bases outside the gene matches: 7. Germline V gives CDR1 DFQATT, CDR2 SNEGSKA (reference sequence). This CDR3 contains 12 residues. CDR3 DNA sequence: TGCAGTGCAAACAGGGGTAGGGCTGAAGCTTTCTTT. It translates to CSANRGRAEAFF.

Only a few counts were recorded for this clonotype. This chain connects TRBV7-8 to TRBJ1-4; TRBD1 is a possible D gene (6 bases). CDR1 is SGHVS, CDR2 FQNEAQ, per germline. Between the trimmed V and J ends, which lost 5 bases and 10 bases, there was a span of 11 bases. The CDR3 length is 12 residues. The CDR3 coding sequence is TGTGCCAGCAGCCCCGGGGGCCGAAAACTGTTTTTT. The encoded protein is CASSPGGRKLFF.

In this sample, this clonotype turned up a few times. The chain combines TRBV12-3 or TRBV12-4 with TRBJ1-6; 9 nucleotides line up with TRBD1. CDR3 length: 15 amino acids. V lost 5 bases and J lost 9; bases outside the gene matches: 8. This chain's CDR3 is CASSPSQGATSPLHF. The CDR3 coding sequence is TGTGCCAGCAGTCCCTCACAGGGGGCGACTTCACCCCTCCACTTT.

This clonotype was found a few times. The chain is built from TRBV3-1 and TRBJ2-1, with 9 bases identical to TRBD1. The CDR3 sequence is 15 residues long. The trim removed 7 bases at V and 2 bases at J, leaving 6 bases unmatched. Per germline, CDR1 LGHDT and CDR2 YNNKEL (reference sequence). This chain's CDR3 is CASTTGTGPYNEQFF. CDR3 in DNA: TGTGCCAGCACTACCGGGACAGGGCCCTACAATGAGCAGTTCTTC.

This clonotype turned up a few times. The J gene is TRBJ2-7, the V gene TRBV20-1; the D gene is possibly TRBD1 (6 bases). The V gene's germline CDR1 is DFQATT and CDR2 SNEGSKA (reference sequence). This CDR3 contains 14 residues. The V gene lost 0 bases and the J gene lost 1 base, with 10 bases spanning the gap. CDR3 in amino acids: CSARDRDISYEQYV. For the CDR3, the DNA is TGCAGTGCTAGAGATCGGGACATTTCCTACGAGCAGTACGTC.

The chain couples TRBV29-1 to TRBJ2-7, with D possibly called TRBD1 or TRBD2 (6 bases each). The V end lost 1 base, the J end lost 2 bases, and 9 bases lay between the germline ends. Germline lookup yields CDR1 SQVTM and CDR2 ANQGSEA. There are 13 residues in the CDR3. CDR3: CSVEGRGTYEQYF. CDR3 in DNA: TGCAGCGTTGAAGGGAGGGGGACCTACGAGCAGTACTTC.

This clonotype was seen many times. The J gene is TRBJ1-2, the V gene TRBV12-5; D call uncertain. This CDR3 comprises 13 residues. CDR1 is LGHNT and CDR2 is FRNRAP in the germline V gene. Trimming stripped 6 bases from V and 2 bases from J, with 10 bases between. CDR3 sequence: CASGPTRNYGYTF. The CDR3 DNA reads TGTGCTAGTGGCCCCACAAGGAACTATGGCTACACCTTC.

This clonotype has just a few counts. The rearrangement links TRBV28 to TRBJ2-5, with TRBD2 matching 7 bases. CDR3 length: 14 residues. V gave up 7 bases and J gave up 2 bases; unmatched junction bases: 7. CDR1 MDHEN and CDR2 SYDVKM come from the germline V gene. CDR3 in DNA: TGTGCCAGCATTCGGGGCGGGGGACAAGAGACCCAGTACTTC. Protein sequence: CASIRGGGQETQYF. Looking up the rest from reference TRBV28 and TRBJ2-5 gives the full variable domain: DVKVTQSSRYLVKRTGEKVFLECVQDMDHENMFWYRQDPGLGLRLIYFSYDVKMKEKGDIPEGYSVSREKKERFSLILESASTNQTSMYLCASIRGGGQETQYFGPGTRLLVL.

Regarding this clonotype: The germline gene is not matched at one end of the junction; a read error may be the cause. This chain links TRBV5-1 with TRBJ2-2; D remains ambiguous. Germline V gene sequence: CDR1 SGHRS, CDR2 YFSETQ. The length of the CDR3 is 14 residues. CDR3 bases: TGCGCCAGCCGCTTTGGCTCGAACACCGGGGAGCTGTTTTTT. This encodes CASRFGSNTGELFF.

This clonotype was detected many times. The chain couples TRBV12-3 or TRBV12-4 to TRBJ2-5; D not certain. The germline V and J ends were trimmed by 2 bases and 5 bases, with 9 bases remaining between them. This CDR3 is 13 amino acids long. The DNA of the CDR3 is TGTGCCAGCAGTTTACGGGCGCTGGAGACCCAGTACTTC. The encoded protein is CASSLRALETQYF.

The chain is built from TRBV7-8 and TRBJ2-7, with 8 bases lining up with TRBD1. V trimming: 6 bases; J trimming: 5 bases; junction bases outside the gene matches: 6. The CDR3 is 13 residues long. In germline, CDR1 is SGHVS, CDR2 FQNEAQ. Here the CDR3 DNA reads TGTGCCAGCAGTCGACGGACAGGGAACGAGCAGTACTTC. It translates to CASSRRTGNEQYF.

This clonotype was observed many times. The chain carries TRBV29-1 and TRBJ1-5; D might be TRBD1 (5 bases). CDR1 and CDR2 from the germline V gene are SQVTM and ANQGSEA. This CDR3 spans 13 amino acids. Deletions cut 4 bases from V and 7 bases from J, with 14 bases between. Written as DNA, the CDR3 is TGCAGCGTTGCCGGGGGGACGCAGCAGCCCCAGCATTTT. Protein: CSVAGGTQQPQHF.

The chain links TRBV20-1 to TRBJ1-5; D perhaps matches TRBD1 (5 bases). Deletions cut 5 bases from V and 6 bases from J, with 14 bases between. The CDR3 loop spans 13 amino acids. Germline-derived CDR1 and CDR2 are DFQATT and SNEGSKA (reference sequence). The CDR3 reads CSAPPGGSQPQHF. DNA for the CDR3: TGCAGTGCTCCCCCGGGGGGAAGTCAGCCCCAGCATTTT.